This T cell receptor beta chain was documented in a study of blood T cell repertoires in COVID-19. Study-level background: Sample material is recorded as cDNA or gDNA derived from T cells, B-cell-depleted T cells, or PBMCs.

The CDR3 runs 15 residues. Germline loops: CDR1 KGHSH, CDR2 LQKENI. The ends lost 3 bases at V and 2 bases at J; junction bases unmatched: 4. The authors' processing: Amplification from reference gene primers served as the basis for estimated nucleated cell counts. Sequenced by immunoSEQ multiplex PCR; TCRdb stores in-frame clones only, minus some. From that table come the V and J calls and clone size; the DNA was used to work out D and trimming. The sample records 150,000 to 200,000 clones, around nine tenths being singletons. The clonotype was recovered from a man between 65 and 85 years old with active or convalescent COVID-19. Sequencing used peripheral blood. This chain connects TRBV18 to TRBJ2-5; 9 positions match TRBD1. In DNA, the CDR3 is TGTGCCAGCTCACCGCGGACAGGGGCTCAAGAGACCCAGTACTTC. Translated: CASSPRTGAQETQYF.